This T cell receptor (beta chain) was observed in a study of blood T cell repertoires in COVID-19. Background on the study: Acute-phase and convalescent COVID-19 samples originated in the United States, Italy and Spain.

The CDR3 is 14 amino acids. The V end lost 5 bases, the J end lost 1 base, and 8 bases lay between the germline ends. Germline CDR1 SGHAT, CDR2 FQNNGV. This clone is a singleton in its sample. In the original processing: Scientists estimated how many nucleated cells there were by amplifying reference gene primers. Repertoires were generated with immunoSEQ multiplex PCR, while TCRdb's copy carries only in-frame clones and drops some. Clone size and V and J calls were adopted from that table, with D and trimming inferred from the DNA. This sample has about 210,000 clones; roughly four fifths occur once, and the top ten carry about 12%.

This sequence joins TRBV11-2 and TRBJ2-2, with D unresolved. The source is a woman between 40 and 50 years old with acute or convalescent COVID-19. The sequenced sample consisted of peripheral blood. The CDR3 is CASSHRGNTGELFF. The CDR3 DNA reads as TGTGCCAGCAGCCACCGCGGGAACACCGGGGAGCTGTTTTTT.